This T cell receptor (beta chain) was recovered during a study of beta chain features in type 1 diabetes. Findings and limits, study-wide: There were fewer insertions and more deletions at the VDJ junctions of type 1 diabetes patients. The study found that naive, central memory and Treg TCRB repertoires appeared more similar in patients than in healthy donors. A moderate, significant TCRB CDR3 shortening appeared in type 1 diabetes across four CD4+ subsets.

What was sequenced were expressed TCRB transcripts, since all of the isolated RNA had been reverse transcribed. This table comes from immunoSEQ multiplex PCR, and its TCRdb copy is limited to in-frame clones, with some not included. The sample comprises hundreds of thousands of clones, about 15% of which are singletons, and roughly 0.015% rests with the top ten. CDR3 length equals 11 residues. V lost 7 bases and J 8 bases, leaving 8 bases between the germline ends. CDR1 is SNHLY, CDR2 FYNNEI, per germline. Of note for this clone: Antigen: not known.

Via the markers CD45RO/CCR7/CD25/CD127/CD95/CD27, stem cell-like memory, regulatory, central memory and naive CD4+ cells were sorted. Once sorted, every population was more than 98% pure. This TCR was recovered from a man between 18 and 35 years old with type 1 diabetes. The chain joins TRBV2 to TRBJ2-2, with D perhaps matching TRBD2 (5 bases). Material for sequencing was naive CD4+ T cells from blood. This CDR3 reads CASTTGGELFF. The CDR3 DNA sequence: TGTGCCAGCACGACGGGGGGGGAGCTGTTTTTT.